Following are 26 T cell receptor beta chains from one sample sequenced in a study of OX40 agonist ivuxolimab in advanced cancers. Some clones are missing from TCRdb's copy, which holds only in-frame ones; the method was immunoSEQ multiplex PCR. The sample shows about 60,000 clones, approximately 80% of them seen only once. The input for sequencing was CD4+ or CD8+ T cells sorted from blood, taken in a trial of the OX40 agonist ivuxolimab. These receptors came from an adult with an advanced solid tumor such as melanoma, head and neck, liver or kidney cancer.

The chain couples TRBV18 to TRBJ1-4, with D possibly matching TRBD1 (5 bases). The ends were cut back, 5 bases at V and 4 bases at J, with 11 bases in the middle. This CDR3 has 14 residues. The germline V gene encodes CDR1 KGHSH and CDR2 LQKENI. This CDR3 is CASSFSGLNEKLFF. CDR3 nucleotide sequence: TGTGCCAGCTCATTTTCAGGGCTTAATGAAAAACTGTTTTTT.

This clone was found a few times. The chain recombines TRBV25-1 with TRBJ1-1; D is perhaps TRBD1 (5 bases). V was cut by 0 bases and J by 1 base, with 12 bases left in between. Germline CDR1 and CDR2: MGHDK and SYGVNS. The CDR3 spans 16 residues. This CDR3 reads CASSEYLGAANTEAFF. CDR3 DNA sequence: TGTGCCAGCAGTGAATATCTTGGGGCAGCGAACACTGAAGCTTTCTTT.

V gene TRBV13 combines with J gene TRBJ2-3; 8 nucleotides match TRBD2. The CDR3 covers 17 residues. Trimming cost V 1 base and J 5 bases; bases outside gene matches: 11. Per germline, CDR1 PRHDT and CDR2 FYEKMQ (reference sequence). The CDR3 nucleotides are TGTGCCAGCAGCTTAGTGCCGGGAGGGCTGAGTGGAGATACGCAGTATTTT. It translates to CASSLVPGGLSGDTQYF.

This clone was counted a single time. This sample includes further DNA sequences coding for the same CDR3. The chain carries TRBV11-1 and TRBJ2-7; 7 bases are shared with TRBD1. Trimming cost V 5 bases and J 4 bases; bases outside gene matches: 8. Per germline, CDR1 SGHAT and CDR2 FQDESV (reference sequence). The CDR3 has 14 amino acids. CDR3 sequence: CASSPARQGYEQYF. DNA for the CDR3: TGTGCCAGCAGCCCAGCCCGACAGGGTTACGAGCAGTACTTC.

This chain links TRBV5-4 with TRBJ2-1, with 10 bases aligning to TRBD2. The CDR3 runs 18 residues. From germline, CDR1 is SGHNT and CDR2 YYREEE (reference sequence). V lost 6 bases and J lost 2; bases outside the gene matches: 14. CDR3 nucleotide sequence: TGTGCCAGCACCACCGGGGCTAGCGGGAGTATCGCCTACAATGAGCAGTTCTTC. This codes for CASTTGASGSIAYNEQFF.

CDR3 in amino acids: CASSPGHYNEQFF. The CDR3 region has the DNA TGTGCCAGCAGCCCGGGACATTACAATGAGCAGTTCTTC. This chain links TRBV7-3 with TRBJ2-1; maybe TRBD1 (6 bases). The CDR3 has 13 residues. The germline gives CDR1 SGHTA, CDR2 FQGTGA. Trimming removed 5 bases at V and 4 bases at J, with 9 bases between.

The table lists this clone with a few counts. The V gene is TRBV7-9, the J gene TRBJ2-3; TRBD1 matches at 7 bases. CDR1 and CDR2 (germline): SEHNR, FQNEAQ (reference sequence). V gave up 1 base and J gave up 6 bases; unmatched junction bases: 1. The CDR3 contains 13 residues. CDR3 in amino acids: CASSLETGDTQYF. CDR3 bases: TGTGCCAGCAGCTTAGAGACAGGGGATACGCAGTATTTT. Combining the CDR3 with reference TRBV7-9 and TRBJ2-3 gives the whole variable domain DTGVSQNPRHKITKRGQNVTFRCDPISEHNRLYWYRQTLGQGPEFLTYFQNEAQLEKSRLLSDRFSAERPKGSFSTLEIQRTEQGDSAMYLCASSLETGDTQYFGPGTRLTVL.

V usage is TRBV2 and J usage is TRBJ1-1; D is uncertain. V lost 1 base and J 4 bases, leaving 10 bases between the germline ends. The CDR3 consists of 14 residues. Per the germline V gene, CDR1 is SNHLY and CDR2 is FYNNEI. In nucleotides, the CDR3 is TGTGCCAGCAGTGAAGACCCCTATGGCACTGAAGCTTTCTTT. Protein product: CASSEDPYGTEAFF.

There are a few counts of this clone. The gene calls are TRBV5-1 and TRBJ1-2; D ambiguous. Germline V gene lookup returns CDR1 SGHRS and CDR2 YFSETQ. Trimming took 4 bases from V and 3 from J, leaving 16 bases between them. The CDR3 totals 15 residues. CDR3 coding DNA: TGCGCCAGCAGCCCCGACACATTTTTTGACTATGGCTACACCTTC. It yields the protein CASSPDTFFDYGYTF.

The chain uses TRBV7-9 and TRBJ2-4, with D perhaps assigned TRBD1 or TRBD2 (5 bases each). V shed 6 bases and J shed 6 bases, with 21 bases lying between them. CDR1 is SEHNR, CDR2 FQNEAQ, per germline (reference sequence). This CDR3 contains 16 residues. CDR3 protein: CASSLSWQERGNIQYF. The CDR3 DNA follows: TGTGCCAGCAGTCTCTCCTGGCAGGAGAGGGGAAACATTCAGTACTTC.

The chain joins TRBV10-1 to TRBJ2-3; no clear D. V was cut by 6 bases and J by 2 bases, with 9 bases left in between. Germline V lookup: CDR1 WNHNN, CDR2 SYGVQD (reference sequence). The CDR3 loop spans 13 amino acids. The CDR3 protein is CASSDGTTDTQYF. The CDR3 nucleotides read TGCGCCAGCAGCGACGGAACCACAGATACGCAGTATTTT.

The V call is TRBV5-1, the J call TRBJ2-1, with D possibly matching TRBD2 (6 bases). V dropped 2 bases and J dropped 0 bases, with 9 bases sitting between them. Germline-derived CDR1 and CDR2 are SGHRS and YFSETQ. This CDR3 spans 15 amino acids. This CDR3 is CASSLAGPSYNEQFF. Here the CDR3 DNA reads TGCGCCAGCAGCTTAGCGGGTCCCTCCTACAATGAGCAGTTCTTC.

V usage is TRBV7-9 and J usage is TRBJ2-4, with unresolved D. Germline CDR1 is SEHNR and CDR2 is FQNEAQ (reference sequence). The CDR3 consists of 11 residues. V was pared by 5 bases and J by 9 bases, with 8 bases between. CDR3 in DNA: TGTGCCAGCAGCAATGAAGGCATTCAGTACTTC. It codes for CASSNEGIQYF.

The V gene is TRBV2, the J gene TRBJ2-7; D is ambiguous. Per germline, CDR1 SNHLY and CDR2 FYNNEI. Trimming took off 8 bases at V and 6 bases at J, with 14 bases between the two ends. This CDR3 has 12 amino acids. For the CDR3, the DNA is TGTGCCAGCGGCCTAGGCCTGGGCGAGCAGTACGTC. This gives the protein CASGLGLGEQYV.

This chain connects TRBV4-3 to TRBJ1-1; D unresolved. This CDR3 is 13 amino acids long. Germline V gives CDR1 LGHNA, CDR2 YSLEER. V lost 1 base and J 7 bases, leaving 10 bases between the germline ends. The CDR3 reads CASSQGRTGEAFF. The CDR3 nucleotides read TGCGCCAGCAGCCAAGGTCGGACGGGTGAAGCTTTCTTT.

The chain links TRBV18 to TRBJ1-4; D perhaps matches TRBD1 (6 bases). CDR3 size: 15 residues. Trimming took off 2 bases at V and 2 bases at J, with 9 bases between the two ends. The germline V gene has CDR1 KGHSH and CDR2 LQKENI. CDR3 amino acids: CASSPTDRTNEKLFF. The CDR3 DNA sequence: TGTGCCAGCTCACCAACCGACAGGACTAATGAAAAACTGTTTTTT.

The table lists this clone with a few counts. The chain joins TRBV28 to TRBJ1-5; D might be TRBD1 (6 bases). CDR1 and CDR2 from the germline V gene are MDHEN and SYDVKM. The CDR3 runs to 16 residues. V gave up 4 bases and J gave up 1 base, with 14 bases separating them. The CDR3 region has the DNA TGTGCCAGCAGTTCCCTTCCCGGGGGCAGCAATCAGCCCCAGCATTTT. This sequence encodes CASSSLPGGSNQPQHF.

This chain joins TRBV2 and TRBJ1-3; D remains ambiguous. In germline, CDR1 is SNHLY, CDR2 FYNNEI. The CDR3 consists of 14 residues. Deletions cut 3 bases from V and 0 bases from J, with 6 bases between. The chain's CDR3 is CASSDWSSGNTIYF. Here the CDR3 DNA reads TGTGCCAGCAGTGATTGGAGCTCTGGAAACACCATATATTTT.

This chain uses TRBV5-4 with TRBJ2-5; D remains unclear. Per the germline V gene, CDR1 is SGHNT and CDR2 is YYREEE (reference sequence). The V end was cut by 2 bases, the J end by 1 base, with 12 bases between. There are 15 residues in the CDR3. CDR3 in amino acids: CASSFVIDVQETQYF. CDR3 coding DNA: TGTGCCAGCAGCTTCGTGATCGACGTCCAAGAGACCCAGTACTTC.

The chain carries TRBV5-1 and TRBJ1-2; 7 bases fit TRBD1. Germline-derived CDR1 and CDR2 are SGHRS and YFSETQ. This CDR3 contains 15 residues. Germline trimming cut 4 bases from V and 4 bases from J; bases unmatched to any gene: 10. CDR3 residues: CASSPAGTATYGYTF. In DNA, the CDR3 is TGCGCCAGCAGCCCGGCGGGGACAGCAACCTATGGCTACACCTTC.

V gene TRBV12-5 combines with J gene TRBJ2-3; TRBD2 might be the D (6 bases). There are 14 residues in the CDR3. The V end was cut by 8 bases, the J end by 2 bases, with 14 bases between. In germline, CDR1 is LGHNT, CDR2 FRNRAP. CDR3 sequence (DNA): TGTGCTAGTCTCCCGGGAGCCAACACAGATACGCAGTATTTT. Its protein product is CASLPGANTDTQYF.

Comments on this clone: Other DNA sequences in the same sample also yield this CDR3. This chain joins TRBV11-2 and TRBJ1-1, with a possible D match to TRBD1 (6 bases). The CDR3 contains 13 residues. Germline loops: CDR1 SGHAT, CDR2 FQNNGV. Trimming removed 1 base from V and 4 bases from J, with 7 bases in between. Here the CDR3 DNA reads TGTGCCAGCAGCTTAGTAGGGGGCACTGAAGCTTTCTTT. This codes for CASSLVGGTEAFF.

This chain uses TRBV18 with TRBJ1-3; 8 bases are shared with TRBD1. The V gene end was trimmed by 5 bases and the J gene end by 3 bases; junction bases not matched to a gene: 9. CDR1 and CDR2 from the germline V gene are KGHSH and LQKENI. This CDR3 is built from 16 residues. The CDR3 loop is CASSRTGILIGNTIYF. CDR3 nucleotide sequence: TGTGCCAGCTCAAGGACAGGGATCCTTATTGGAAACACCATATATTTT.

V and J are TRBV7-3 and TRBJ2-1; D remains ambiguous. Germline V gene sequence: CDR1 SGHTA, CDR2 FQGTGA. Deletions cut 3 bases from V and 4 bases from J, with 7 bases between. The CDR3 is made up of 13 amino acids. DNA for the CDR3: TGTGCCAGCAGCTTTACCCGATACAATGAGCAGTTCTTC. Translating it yields CASSFTRYNEQFF.

This clone was detected only once. The chain is built from TRBV5-1 and TRBJ2-6, with D uncertain. This CDR3 contains 16 residues. Per germline, CDR1 SGHRS and CDR2 YFSETQ. Trimming stripped 0 bases from V and 0 bases from J, with 7 bases between. The CDR3 DNA reads as TGCGCCAGCAGCTTGGAGGTGAACTCTGGGGCCAACGTCCTGACTTTC. Its protein is CASSLEVNSGANVLTF. Looking up the rest from reference TRBV5-1 and TRBJ2-6 gives the full variable domain: KAGVTQTPRYLIKTRGQQVTLSCSPISGHRSVSWYQQTPGQGLQFLFEYFSETQRNKGNFPGRFSGRQFSNSRSEMNVSTLELGDSALYLCASSLEVNSGANVLTFGAGSRLTVL.

With regard to this clone: In the same sample, other DNA sequences code for this CDR3. This chain uses TRBV9 with TRBJ2-3; the D gene is possibly TRBD1 (6 bases). Per the germline V gene, CDR1 is SGDLS and CDR2 is YYNGEE. The CDR3 is 15 amino acids. V lost 0 bases and J 1 base, leaving 9 bases between the germline ends. As DNA, the CDR3 is TGTGCCAGCAGCGTAGAGCAGGGGCGCACAGATACGCAGTATTTT. It is translated as CASSVEQGRTDTQYF. Using reference TRBV9 and TRBJ2-3 for the parts outside the CDR3, the full variable domain is DSGVTQTPKHLITATGQRVTLRCSPRSGDLSVYWYQQSLDQGLQFLIQYYNGEERAKGNILERFSAQQFPDLHSELNLSSLELGDSALYFCASSVEQGRTDTQYFGPGTRLTVL.